This TCR beta chain was found in a study of response to subunit inactivated influenza vaccine. Study outcomes and limitations: It was the authors' suggestion that each seasonal influenza vaccination recruits few new T cells.

TCRdb re-analysed the RT-PCR reads in MiXCR, keeping a single row per CDR3 protein. The sample consists of 500,000 or so distinct CDR3 sequences, approximately 10% of them appearing once. This CDR3 contains 15 residues. V was cut by 3 bases and J by 0 bases, with 9 bases left in between. The germline V gene encodes CDR1 MNHEY and CDR2 SVGAGI. At least ten counts were recorded for this clonotype. Its target is not known. The gene calls are TRBV6-5 and TRBJ2-1, with D possibly TRBD2 on 6 matching bases. The specimen was PBMCs from blood, collected roughly 6 weeks after vaccination. The source is a man between 45 and 60 years old who received an inactivated influenza vaccine. CDR3 residues: CASSYSGGSYNEQFF. The CDR3 coding sequence is TGTGCCAGCAGTTATTCCGGGGGCTCCTACAATGAGCAGTTCTTC.